Listed here are 19 T cell receptor beta chains from one sample, sequenced in a study of Graves' ophthalmopathy and Graves' hyperthyroidism. Amplifying from RNA transcripts, the study obtained TCR beta CDR3 regions. The first-round RT-PCR employed HTBI primers together with the Qiagen OneStep RT-PCR kit. A multiplex PCR was then performed as the second round. MiXCR, run by TCRdb on the multiplex PCR reads, gives a single entry per CDR3 protein. The profile covers 650,000 to 800,000 distinct CDR3 sequences, with about two fifths appearing a single time and 3.3% taken by the ten largest. The sample was peripheral blood. These receptors were obtained from an adult man with Graves' ophthalmopathy.

The rearrangement links TRBV7-3 to TRBJ1-1, with a possible D match to TRBD1 (5 bases). V was pared by 5 bases and J by 5 bases, with 18 bases between. The CDR3 runs to 15 residues. Germline-derived CDR1 and CDR2 are SGHTA and FQGTGA. In nucleotides, the CDR3 is TGTGCCAGCAGCCTCAAAAAGACAGCCGCAACTGAAGCTTTCTTT. As protein: CASSLKKTAATEAFF.

This clonotype was detected a few times. One junction end disagrees with the germline gene, perhaps due to a read error. V usage is TRBV10-3 and J usage is TRBJ1-6, with D possibly matching TRBD1 (5 bases). The CDR3 has 17 amino acids. Germline lookup yields CDR1 ENHRY and CDR2 SYGVKD. CDR3 bases: TGTGCCAGCAGTGAACAAGGGGTCGACTTGGATAATTCACCCCTCCACTTT. This sequence encodes CASSEQGVDLDNSPLHF.

This clonotype was observed many times. The CDR3 is CASRGIPGAPPNYGYTF. The CDR3 DNA reads as TGTGCCAGCAGGGGAATACCAGGGGCTCCCCCGAACTATGGCTACACCTTC. The chain uses TRBV2 and TRBJ1-2, with D maybe TRBD1 (6 bases). This CDR3 comprises 17 residues. The V gene lost 6 bases and the J gene lost 2 bases, with 22 bases spanning the gap. Germline lookup yields CDR1 SNHLY and CDR2 FYNNEI.

The CDR3 nucleotides read TGTGCCAGCAGTGGCCCGACAGGGGGAAACGTCCTGACTTTC. Translating gives CASSGPTGGNVLTF. The chain recombines TRBV25-1 with TRBJ2-6; 9 bases agree with TRBD1. The CDR3 contains 14 residues. The germline CDR1 and CDR2 sequences are MGHDK and SYGVNS. Losses at the gene ends were 4 bases for V and 10 bases for J; bases not matched to a gene: 5.

This clonotype was detected ten times or more. Written as DNA, the CDR3 is TGTGCCAGCAGCTTAGGGACCTGGGATAGCACTGAAGCTTTCTTT. It is translated as CASSLGTWDSTEAFF. The V and J genes are TRBV7-9 and TRBJ1-1; no definite D call. The CDR3 length is 15 residues. Per the germline V gene, CDR1 is SEHNR and CDR2 is FQNEAQ (reference sequence). Between the trimmed V and J ends, which lost 1 base and 4 bases, there was a span of 13 bases.

The table lists this clonotype with many counts. The CDR3 is CSASGAGGRLTYEQYF. For the CDR3, the DNA is TGCAGTGCTAGCGGGGCAGGGGGTCGCCTCACCTACGAGCAGTACTTC. V and J are TRBV20-1 and TRBJ2-7, with 7 bases aligning to TRBD1. Looked up from germline, CDR1 is DFQATT and CDR2 is SNEGSKA (reference sequence). Trimming cost V 3 bases and J 2 bases; bases outside gene matches: 13. The length of the CDR3 is 16 residues.

V gene TRBV25-1 combines with J gene TRBJ2-5; the match to TRBD1 covers 10 bases. The CDR3 covers 16 residues. Germline loops: CDR1 MGHDK, CDR2 SYGVNS. The V gene end was trimmed by 4 bases and the J gene end by 7 bases; junction bases not matched to a gene: 12. In nucleotides, the CDR3 is TGTGCCAGCAGTGCCCGGGACAGGGGACCACGGGGGACCCAGTACTTC. It specifies CASSARDRGPRGTQYF.

This chain connects TRBV5-1 to TRBJ2-7, with 7 bases identical to TRBD1. Trimming at V came to 4 bases and at J to 3 bases, leaving 10 bases not matched to a gene. The V gene's germline CDR1 is SGHRS and CDR2 YFSETQ. The CDR3 consists of 15 residues. The CDR3 region is CASSPGTARDYEQYF. The CDR3 bases are TGCGCCAGCAGCCCAGGGACAGCCCGCGACTACGAGCAGTACTTC. The full variable domain, rest sourced from reference TRBV5-1 and TRBJ2-7, is KAGVTQTPRYLIKTRGQQVTLSCSPISGHRSVSWYQQTPGQGLQFLFEYFSETQRNKGNFPGRFSGRQFSNSRSEMNVSTLELGDSALYLCASSPGTARDYEQYFGPGTRLTVT.

This chain connects TRBV4-1 to TRBJ2-5, with D maybe TRBD2 (5 bases). Germline loops: CDR1 MGHRA, CDR2 YSYEKL. V was trimmed by 2 bases and J by 9 bases, leaving 16 bases between them. This CDR3 is 14 amino acids long. The CDR3 nucleotides are TGCGCCAGCAGCCAAACGGGCCTTCTCGGGGCCCAGTACTTC. Translated: CASSQTGLLGAQYF.

This clonotype was observed at least ten times. The J gene is TRBJ1-5, the V gene TRBV12-3 or TRBV12-4; D perhaps matches TRBD1 (6 bases). Trimming cost V 6 bases and J 2 bases, with 17 bases left between them. This CDR3 has 16 residues. The CDR3 bases are TGTGCCAGCAGCACAGAACAGGGAGGGGGCAATCAGCCCCAGCATTTT. Protein product: CASSTEQGGGNQPQHF.

The chain has TRBV30 and TRBJ1-1; 9 bases line up with TRBD1. V shed 6 bases, J shed 1 base, and the junction held 12 bases outside the gene matches. Germline V gene sequence: CDR1 GTSNPN, CDR2 SVGIG (reference sequence). The CDR3 has 16 amino acids. The CDR3 spells CACSSGTGSRNTEAFF. Written as DNA, the CDR3 is TGTGCCTGTTCTTCCGGGACAGGGAGTCGGAACACTGAAGCTTTCTTT.

This clonotype was seen repeatedly, ten times or more. This rearrangement joins TRBV2 to TRBJ2-7; D is possibly TRBD2 (5 bases). The CDR3 runs 13 residues. Germline CDR1 and CDR2: SNHLY and FYNNEI. Between the trimmed V and J ends, which lost 6 bases and 6 bases, there was a span of 15 bases. The CDR3, as DNA: TGTGCCAGCAGCCCAAACGGCGGGTTCGAGCAGTACTTC. This translates into CASSPNGGFEQYF.

V usage is TRBV30 and J usage is TRBJ1-5; D unresolved. Per the germline V gene, CDR1 is GTSNPN and CDR2 is SVGIG (reference sequence). The CDR3 has 13 amino acids. Trimming removed 6 bases at V and 5 bases at J, with 14 bases between. CDR3 amino acids: CACARQADQPQHF. The CDR3 DNA follows: TGTGCCTGTGCCCGGCAGGCCGATCAGCCCCAGCATTTT.

This clonotype was counted many times. The rearrangement joins TRBV20-1 to TRBJ1-1; no reliable D call. Germline CDR1 and CDR2: DFQATT and SNEGSKA (reference sequence). CDR3 length: 14 amino acids. Trimming pared 5 bases from V and 1 base from J, leaving 14 bases between. CDR3 sequence reads: CSAPDFVGNTEAFF. CDR3 bases: TGCAGTGCTCCAGATTTCGTAGGGAACACTGAAGCTTTCTTT.

This clonotype was seen a handful of times. The germline gene is not matched at one end of the junction; a read error may be the cause. CDR3 DNA sequence: TGTGCCAGCAGCTTAGCGGCCGGGGAGCTGTACTTC. Protein sequence: CASSLAAGELYF. The chain carries TRBV7-9 and TRBJ2-7; D may be TRBD2 (5 bases). Germline lookup yields CDR1 SEHNR and CDR2 FQNEAQ (reference sequence). The CDR3 has 12 amino acids.

Only a few counts were recorded for this clonotype. V is TRBV9 and J is TRBJ2-2; perhaps D is TRBD1 or TRBD2 (5 bases each). Germline-derived CDR1 and CDR2 are SGDLS and YYNGEE. Between the trimmed V and J ends, which lost 2 bases and 4 bases, there was a span of 15 bases. The CDR3 has 16 amino acids. The CDR3 loop is CASSVSVGAGTGELFF. As DNA, the CDR3 is TGTGCCAGCAGCGTCTCGGTAGGGGCGGGCACCGGGGAGCTGTTTTTT.

This clonotype has at least ten counts. CDR3 sequence: CASSEWTGRPETQYF. The CDR3 DNA follows: TGTGCCAGCAGTGAATGGACGGGGCGGCCCGAGACCCAGTACTTC. The chain joins TRBV25-1 to TRBJ2-5; D is possibly TRBD1 or TRBD2 (5 bases each). The CDR3 extends over 15 amino acids. Germline V gene data show CDR1 as MGHDK and CDR2 as SYGVNS. V was shortened by 1 base and J by 5 bases, with 14 bases between the two germline ends. The complete variable domain, with remaining parts taken from reference TRBV25-1 and TRBJ2-5, reads EADIYQTPRYLVIGTGKKITLECSQTMGHDKMYWYQQDPGMELHLIHYSYGVNSTEKGDLSSESTVSRIRTEHFPLTLESARPSHTSQYLCASSEWTGRPETQYFGPGTRLLVL.

To note about this clonotype: In this CDR3 the conserved last residue, phenylalanine or tryptophan, is missing, so a read error is likely. V usage is TRBV10-2 and J usage is TRBJ1-1; a possible D gene is TRBD1 (6 bases). This CDR3 region has 14 residues. Germline values: CDR1 WSHSY, CDR2 SAAADI. CDR3 nucleotide sequence: TGCGCCGGCAGTGTCGGGGGCGAGAACACTGAAGCTTTCCTT. Its protein is CAGSVGGENTEAFL.

The V and J genes are TRBV25-1 and TRBJ1-1, with D possibly TRBD1 on 6 matching bases. This CDR3 spans 16 amino acids. V shed 1 base and J shed 3 bases, with 15 bases lying between them. The germline V gene has CDR1 MGHDK and CDR2 SYGVNS. CDR3 sequence: CASSEWTGGRDTEAFF. In DNA form, the CDR3 reads TGTGCCAGCAGTGAATGGACGGGGGGGCGAGACACTGAAGCTTTCTTT.